This T cell receptor (beta chain) was recorded in a study of shared clonotypes between healthy human individuals. Across the study: Plates per donor: three CD4 naive, three CD4 memory, two CD8 naive, one CD8 memory.

A note on this clone: Its target is unknown.

The repertoire was sequenced with immunoSEQ multiplex PCR; TCRdb's copy has only in-frame clones and lacks some. The sample lists more than 2,000,000 clones; approximately 95% were seen once. Study-wide results and limits: Owing to a small donor count, the genetic and exposure-history diversity represented was limited.

CDR3 size: 13 residues. The ends were cut back, 0 bases at V and 11 bases at J, with 12 bases in the middle. CDR1 and CDR2 from the germline V gene are SGHRS and YFSETQ. The chain combines TRBV5-1 with TRBJ1-5, with D uncertain. Sequencing was carried out using naive CD4+ T cells from PBMCs. Noted subset: CD45RA+ positively selected. This TCR derives from a young man in good health. Some clones in this sample may be carry-over from other donors' samples. The CDR3 spells CASSLEAYQTQHF. In nucleotides, the CDR3 is TGCGCCAGCAGCTTGGAGGCCTACCAGACCCAGCATTTT.